This T cell receptor (beta chain) was sequenced for a study of blood T cell repertoires in COVID-19. Study details: COVID-19 samples from acute and convalescent phases originated in the United States, Italy and Spain.

Libraries were prepared by immunoSEQ multiplex PCR; TCRdb keeps only in-frame clonotypes and omits some of them. This sample has 200,000 to 300,000 clones, with 85% to 90% found just once. Clinical history reported by participants formed the basis on which cohorts were assigned. V trimming: 0 bases; J trimming: 14 bases; junction bases outside the gene matches: 4. The CDR3 totals 12 residues. Germline-derived CDR1 and CDR2 are SGHDT and YYEEEE. J is TRBJ1-4 and V is TRBV5-6; 7 positions agree with TRBD1. Sample: PBMCs or T cells enriched from blood (not recorded which). This receptor was taken from a woman between 25 and 40 years old with acute COVID-19. The CDR3 spells CASSLEGGVLFF. The CDR3 nucleotides are TGTGCCAGCAGCTTGGAAGGGGGCGTCCTGTTTTTT.